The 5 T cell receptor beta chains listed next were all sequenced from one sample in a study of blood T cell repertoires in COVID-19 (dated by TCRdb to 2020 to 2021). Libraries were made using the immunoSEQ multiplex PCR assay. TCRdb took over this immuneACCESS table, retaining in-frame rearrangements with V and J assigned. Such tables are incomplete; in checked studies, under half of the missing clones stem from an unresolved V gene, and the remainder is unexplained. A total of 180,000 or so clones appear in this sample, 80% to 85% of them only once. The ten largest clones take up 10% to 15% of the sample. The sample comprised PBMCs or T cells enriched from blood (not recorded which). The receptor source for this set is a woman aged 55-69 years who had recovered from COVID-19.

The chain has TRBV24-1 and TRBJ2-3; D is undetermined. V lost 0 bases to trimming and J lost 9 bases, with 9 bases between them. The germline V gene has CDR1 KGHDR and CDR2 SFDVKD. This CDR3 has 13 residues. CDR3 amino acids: CATSDLDLSTQYF. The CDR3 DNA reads TGTGCCACCAGTGATTTGGACTTGAGCACGCAGTATTTT.

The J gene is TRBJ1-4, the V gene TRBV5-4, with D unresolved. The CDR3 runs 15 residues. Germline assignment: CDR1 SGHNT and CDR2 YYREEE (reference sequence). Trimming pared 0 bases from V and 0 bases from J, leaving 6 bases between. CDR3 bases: TGTGCCAGCAGCTTGGTATCTTCAACTAATGAAAAACTGTTTTTT. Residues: CASSLVSSTNEKLFF.

The CDR3, as DNA: TGTGCCAGCAGCTATAGACAGGCCGCTAACTATGGCTACACCTTC. This sequence encodes CASSYRQAANYGYTF. This rearrangement joins TRBV5-6 to TRBJ1-2; D is possibly TRBD1 (6 bases). Germline-derived CDR1 and CDR2 are SGHDT and YYEEEE. Between the trimmed V and J ends, which lost 3 bases and 0 bases, there was a span of 12 bases. The CDR3 extends over 15 amino acids.

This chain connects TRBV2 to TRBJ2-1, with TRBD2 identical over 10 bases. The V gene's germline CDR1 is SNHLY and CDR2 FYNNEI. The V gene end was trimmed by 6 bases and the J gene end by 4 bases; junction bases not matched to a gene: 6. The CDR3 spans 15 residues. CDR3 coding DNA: TGTGCCAGCAGGCAGCGGGGGGGCAGATACAATGAGCAGTTCTTC. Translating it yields CASRQRGGRYNEQFF.

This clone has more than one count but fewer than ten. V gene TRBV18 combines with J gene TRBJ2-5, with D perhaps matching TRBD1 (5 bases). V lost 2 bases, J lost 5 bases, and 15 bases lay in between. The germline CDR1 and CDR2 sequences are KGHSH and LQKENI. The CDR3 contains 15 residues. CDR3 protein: CASSPGSLSGETQYF. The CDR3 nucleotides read TGTGCCAGCTCACCAGGCTCCCTCTCAGGGGAGACCCAGTACTTC.